This T cell receptor beta chain was observed in a study of T-cell reconstitution after alpha-beta-depleted transplantation in children (TCRdb year 2016). Looking at the study overall: The study quantitatively tracked T-cell immune reconstitution after TCRalphabeta/CD19-depleted allogeneic hematopoietic cell transplantation in children using TCR repertoire profiling.

Per the germline V gene (reference sequence), SGHKS is the CDR1 and YYEKEE is the CDR2. V is reduced by 0 bases and J by 0 bases, leaving a spacing of 9 bases between them. Reading from cysteine to phenylalanine, the CDR3 counts 16 amino acids. The entry retains the CDR3 DNA only, 48 bases that are in frame from base 1. This clonotype was found a few times. Its antigen target is currently unknown. Base qualities are not recorded, but no much larger clone differs from it by a single base. Library preparation employed PCR. Reads for this sample came from an Illumina HiSeq 2500. TCR libraries were prepared with molecular barcoding, using unique molecular identifiers to normalize TCRbeta repertoire quantification. Clones were called with MiXCR by TCRdb after fastp trimmed the public reads at Q25, and only in-frame beta chains were retained. CDR3 protein sequences are deduplicated, and each keeps its most common genes and DNA. Counted in this sample were about 400,000 distinct CDR3 sequences; 20% of them appeared once. Less than 4.5% of the sample goes to the ten largest clones.

The clonotype comes from a human donor who donated a stem cell graft to a child with acute myeloid leukemia. Specimen: PBMCs from the stem cell graft donor, collected from the stem cell graft. The chain uses TRBV5-5 and TRBJ2-2, with no confident D gene call. The CDR3 reads CASSLAAATNTGELFF. The DNA sequence follows: TGTGCCAGCAGCTTGGCGGCAGCCACGAACACCGGGGAGCTGTTTTTT.